This T cell receptor (beta chain) was recorded in a study of OX40 agonist ivuxolimab in advanced cancers. For the study at large: Given to patients was ivuxolimab, an agonistic anti-OX40 (CD134) antibody. Partial responses occurred in three patients (one hepatocellular carcinoma, two cutaneous melanoma). Findings and caveats of the study: Clonal expansion in partial responders at 0.1-3.0 mg/kg ranked among the lowest.

The CDR3 length is 14 residues. The germline V gene has CDR1 MNHNY and CDR2 SVGAGI (reference sequence). The V end was cut by 1 base, the J end by 0 bases, with 6 bases between. Remarks on this clone: The antigen remains undetermined.

Clones were read by immunoSEQ multiplex PCR, and TCRdb kept only the in-frame ones, dropping some. Among roughly 100,000 clones listed, 85% to 95% were seen once. The genes are TRBV6-6 and TRBJ1-1; D is unclear. This sequence originates from an adult with an advanced solid tumor such as melanoma, head and neck, liver or kidney cancer. The starting material was CD4+ or CD8+ T cells sorted from blood, obtained in a trial of the OX40 agonist ivuxolimab. CDR3 in DNA: TGTGCCAGCAGTTACTTTGGGGTGAACACTGAAGCTTTCTTT. This codes for CASSYFGVNTEAFF.